The next 14 T cell receptor beta chains were all read from a single sample in a study of T cells in localized non-small cell lung cancer. Sequenced by immunoSEQ multiplex PCR; TCRdb stores in-frame clones only, minus some. The sample includes over 70,000 clones, roughly 93% of them seen just once. Material: PBMCs, obtained before any cancer treatment. The receptors were sampled from a woman aged 40 to 75 with stage II squamous cell lung carcinoma.

The gene calls are TRBV7-8 and TRBJ2-2, with D perhaps TRBD1 or TRBD2 (7 bases each). Germline CDR1 is SGHVS and CDR2 is FQNEAQ. The CDR3 is made up of 16 amino acids. V lost 2 bases, J lost 3 bases, and 13 bases lay in between. This CDR3 reads CASSLLGGGYTGELFF. Here the CDR3 DNA reads TGTGCCAGCAGCTTATTGGGAGGGGGCTACACCGGGGAGCTGTTTTTT.

The chain has TRBV25-1 and TRBJ1-1; unclear D gene. This CDR3 has 15 residues. Germline V gene sequence: CDR1 MGHDK, CDR2 SYGVNS. V shed 5 bases and J shed 11 bases, with 24 bases lying between them. The CDR3 sequence: CASSLTTGSLSGAFF. The CDR3 bases are TGTGCCAGCAGTCTGACCACCGGGTCACTAAGTGGGGCTTTCTTT. Combining the CDR3 with reference TRBV25-1 and TRBJ1-1 gives the whole variable domain EADIYQTPRYLVIGTGKKITLECSQTMGHDKMYWYQQDPGMELHLIHYSYGVNSTEKGDLSSESTVSRIRTEHFPLTLESARPSHTSQYLCASSLTTGSLSGAFFGQGTRLTVV.

The rearrangement uses TRBV11-2 and TRBJ2-6, with 9 bases aligning to TRBD2. This CDR3 contains 18 residues. Germline CDR1 is SGHAT and CDR2 is FQNNGV. V was pared by 5 bases and J by 0 bases, with 8 bases of the junction left unmatched. Here the CDR3 reads CASSPIAGALSGANVLTF. CDR3 nucleotides: TGTGCCAGCAGCCCCATAGCGGGAGCCCTCTCTGGGGCCAACGTCCTGACTTTC. The entire variable domain, with the rest obtained from reference TRBV11-2 and TRBJ2-6, is as follows: EAGVAQSPRYKIIEKRQSVAFWCNPISGHATLYWYQQILGQGPKLLIQFQNNGVVDDSQLPKDRFSAERLKGVDSTLKIQPAKLEDSAVYLCASSPIAGALSGANVLTFGAGSRLTVL.

V is TRBV20-1 and J is TRBJ2-7; 9 bases are a match to TRBD2. The CDR3 has 11 amino acids. V lost 5 bases and J lost 5; bases outside the gene matches: 1. Per the germline V gene, CDR1 is DFQATT and CDR2 is SNEGSKA (reference sequence). The CDR3 protein is CSAPSGNEQYF. In DNA form, the CDR3 reads TGCAGTGCTCCTAGCGGGAACGAGCAGTACTTC.

J is TRBJ2-3 and V is TRBV18; D perhaps matches TRBD2 (5 bases). The length of the CDR3 is 13 residues. Trimming removed 2 bases at V and 11 bases at J, with 14 bases between. Per the germline V gene, CDR1 is KGHSH and CDR2 is LQKENI. The CDR3 protein is CASSPLGDYRQYF. CDR3 nucleotides: TGTGCCAGCTCACCATTAGGAGACTATCGGCAGTATTTT.

The CDR3 here is CAITLGPNTEAFF. CDR3 sequence (DNA): TGTGCCATCACCCTAGGACCGAACACTGAAGCTTTCTTT. This rearrangement joins TRBV10-3 to TRBJ1-1; D not certain. The V gene's germline CDR1 is ENHRY and CDR2 SYGVKD. Trimming removed 7 bases at V and 1 base at J, with 10 bases between. The CDR3 covers 13 residues.

The rearrangement uses TRBV9 and TRBJ1-4; 7 nucleotides match TRBD1. The CDR3 extends over 14 amino acids. V lost 0 bases, J lost 7 bases, and 3 bases stayed unmatched. Per the germline V gene, CDR1 is SGDLS and CDR2 is YYNGEE. DNA of the CDR3: TGTGCCAGCAGCGTAGGGCAGGGGGTTGAAAAACTGTTTTTT. Translation: CASSVGQGVEKLFF.

The V and J genes are TRBV4-2 and TRBJ1-5; D is ambiguous. V was trimmed by 0 bases and J by 8 bases, leaving 14 bases between them. CDR3 size: 15 residues. Germline V lookup: CDR1 LGHNA, CDR2 YNFKEQ. CDR3 bases: TGTGCCAGCAGCCAAGAGGGCCGGGGAGACAAGCCCCAGCATTTT. This encodes CASSQEGRGDKPQHF.

The rearrangement joins TRBV19 to TRBJ2-5, with D perhaps TRBD2 (6 bases). The CDR3 is made up of 17 amino acids. V lost 3 bases and J lost 4, with 21 bases in between. Germline CDR1 is LNHDA and CDR2 is SQIVND (reference sequence). The CDR3 sequence: CASSILYPGGPTETQYF. The CDR3 DNA follows: TGTGCCAGTAGTATTCTTTACCCCGGGGGACCGACAGAGACCCAGTACTTC.

This chain links TRBV5-1 with TRBJ1-4, with D hard to call. V was shortened by 4 bases and J by 5 bases, with 12 bases between the two germline ends. Per the germline V gene, CDR1 is SGHRS and CDR2 is YFSETQ. This CDR3 spans 14 amino acids. The CDR3 sequence is CASSPVSGNEKLFF. CDR3 sequence (DNA): TGCGCCAGCAGCCCCGTCTCCGGGAATGAAAAACTGTTTTTT.

The rearrangement uses TRBV28 and TRBJ2-3, with a weak D call TRBD1 (6 bases). Per the germline V gene, CDR1 is MDHEN and CDR2 is SYDVKM. The CDR3 is made up of 13 amino acids. The V end lost 7 bases, the J end lost 5 bases, and 13 bases lay between the germline ends. The CDR3 sequence: CASNRGGLDTQYF. CDR3 coding DNA: TGTGCCAGCAATCGAGGGGGTTTAGATACGCAGTATTTT.

V and J are TRBV7-2 and TRBJ1-1; no definite D call. V was clipped by 4 bases and J by 1 base, with 13 bases between them. The germline V gene has CDR1 SGHTA and CDR2 FQGNSA. The CDR3 extends over 15 amino acids. Written as DNA, the CDR3 is TGTGCCAGCAGCTCCAGTTGGAGATGGAACACTGAAGCTTTCTTT. It translates to CASSSSWRWNTEAFF.

The chain links TRBV6-5 to TRBJ1-1; D remains unclear. This CDR3 region has 12 residues. V lost 5 bases and J 0 bases, leaving 4 bases between the germline ends. Germline V gene sequence: CDR1 MNHEY, CDR2 SVGAGI. The CDR3 DNA sequence: TGTGCCAGCAGTCGGGTGAACACTGAAGCTTTCTTT. Translating gives CASSRVNTEAFF.

The V call is TRBV7-2, the J call TRBJ2-1; 8 bases map to TRBD1. The CDR3 loop spans 13 amino acids. Germline trimming cut 6 bases from V and 5 bases from J; bases unmatched to any gene: 3. The germline CDR1 and CDR2 sequences are SGHTA and FQGNSA. CDR3 in DNA: TGTGCCAGCAGACAGGGGGTTCACAATGAGCAGTTCTTC. This gives the protein CASRQGVHNEQFF.